This T cell receptor beta chain was found in a study of identical twins. Via MiXCR, TCRdb re-called the 5' RACE reads, giving one row per CDR3 protein. The table shows around 570,000 distinct CDR3 sequences, with roughly 9.5% occurring only once. This CDR3 has 12 amino acids. Germline CDR1 reads SEHNR; CDR2 reads FQNEAQ (reference sequence). Trimming removed 1 base from V and 6 bases from J, with 7 bases in between. The table lists this clonotype with many counts. These data were likewise used in another study, on yellow fever vaccine responses in identical twins.

This clonotype was sampled from a young woman in good health. The rearrangement joins TRBV7-9 to TRBJ2-7, with unresolved D. Sequencing was carried out using PBMCs. The CDR3 protein is CASSLVSGEQYF. CDR3 in DNA: TGTGCCAGCAGCTTAGTATCCGGCGAGCAGTACTTC.